Following are 27 T cell receptor beta chains from one sample sequenced in a study of CD8+CD57+ T cells in acquired aplastic anemia. CDR3 and TCR beta VDJ profiling relied on genomic DNA as the template. TCRdb ran MiXCR on the reads and lists one entry per CDR3 protein. The profile covers 350,000 to 450,000 distinct CDR3 sequences, with approximately 70% appearing a single time and 3.5% to 4.5% taken by the ten largest. The sample comprised sorted CD4+, CD8+, or CD8+CD57+ T cells (not recorded which) from PBMCs. The receptors stem from a human donor in good health, serving as a control.

This clonotype appeared many times. The chain links TRBV6-2 or TRBV6-3 to TRBJ1-2, with TRBD1 identical over 8 bases. The CDR3 is 14 residues long. CDR1 is MNHEY and CDR2 is SVGEGT in the germline V gene. Trimming cost V 5 bases and J 5 bases; bases outside gene matches: 7. The CDR3 region is CASSGTGPLYGYTF. The CDR3 nucleotides read TGTGCCAGCAGTGGGACAGGACCTTTATATGGCTACACCTTC.

Note on this clonotype: The junction and the germline gene differ at one end; a read error may be behind it. The rearrangement joins TRBV11-2 to TRBJ2-3; the D gene is possibly TRBD1 (5 bases). Germline lookup yields CDR1 SGHAT and CDR2 FQNNGV. This CDR3 comprises 13 residues. The CDR3 DNA sequence: TGCGCCAGCAGCCAGGGTTCGAGCACTACGCAGTATTTT. The encoded protein is CASSQGSSTTQYF.

This clonotype was detected once. The chain is built from TRBV7-9 and TRBJ1-2; 7 bases are shared with TRBD1. Germline CDR1 reads SEHNR; CDR2 reads FQNEAQ (reference sequence). V gave up 7 bases and J gave up 4 bases; unmatched junction bases: 6. CDR3 length equals 13 residues. The CDR3 sequence is CASTRAGGYGYTF. The DNA of the CDR3 is TGTGCCAGCACCCGGGCAGGGGGCTATGGCTACACCTTC.

The chain carries TRBV7-2 and TRBJ2-3; the D is unclear. Germline CDR1 SGHTA, CDR2 FQGNSA. This CDR3 is 12 amino acids long. Deletions cut 11 bases from V and 10 bases from J, with 19 bases between. The CDR3 loop is CAVSPESVAQYF. CDR3 bases: TGTGCCGTCAGCCCGGAGTCGGTTGCGCAGTATTTT. The variable domain in full, completed from reference TRBV7-2 and TRBJ2-3, reads GAGVSQSPSNKVTEKGKDVELRCDPISGHTALYWYRQSLGQGLEFLIYFQGNSAPDKSGLPSDRFSAERTGGSVSTLTIQRTQQEDSAVYLCAVSPESVAQYFGPGTRLTVL.

Many counts were recorded for this clonotype. V gene TRBV6-5 combines with J gene TRBJ1-1; the D gene is possibly TRBD1 (5 bases). The V end was cut by 5 bases, the J end by 4 bases, with 17 bases between. CDR3 size: 15 residues. Germline assignment: CDR1 MNHEY and CDR2 SVGAGI. The CDR3 is CASSRDGIGTTEAFF. CDR3 DNA: TGTGCCAGCAGTCGGGACGGAATAGGGACCACTGAAGCTTTCTTT.

Details on this clonotype: At one end, the junction sequence differs from germline, possibly due to a read error. The rearrangement joins TRBV20-1 to TRBJ1-2; possibly TRBD1 for D (6 bases). Germline loops: CDR1 DFQATT, CDR2 SNEGSKA (reference sequence). There are 11 residues in the CDR3. CDR3 DNA: TGCAGCGTCCCCGTGGGGGCGGGGCGTTCCTTC. Translating it yields CSVPVGAGRSF.

This clonotype was counted many times. The chain is built from TRBV5-1 and TRBJ2-3, with no clear D. With 1 base removed from V and 2 bases from J, the gap between germline ends came to 8 bases. The germline V gene has CDR1 SGHRS and CDR2 YFSETQ. This CDR3 region has 14 residues. The CDR3 sequence: CASSLPQITDTQYF. The CDR3 nucleotides are TGCGCCAGCAGCTTGCCGCAAATCACAGATACGCAGTATTTT.

Regarding this clonotype: In this CDR3 the conserved last residue, phenylalanine or tryptophan, is missing, so a read error is likely. No DNA is shown, since the ends of the CDR3 on it are uncertain; the CDR3 is the one TCRdb lists. The V and J genes are TRBV7-9 and TRBJ1-1; the table's D call, TRBD1, has no DNA check behind it. Germline CDR1 SEHNR, CDR2 FQNEAQ (reference sequence). The CDR3 has 13 residues if both end residues are counted. The CDR3 reads CASSLPGTNYGYT.

Regarding this clonotype: Being one base from a much bigger clone, this may be a read error. The gene calls are TRBV4-2 and TRBJ2-3; D uncertain. The germline CDR1 and CDR2 sequences are LGHNA and YNFKEQ. Trimming stripped 9 bases from V and 3 bases from J, with 13 bases between. The CDR3 is made up of 13 amino acids. As DNA, the CDR3 is TGTGCCAGGAGTGTTGGCAGAACAGATACGCAGTATTTT. Translated: CARSVGRTDTQYF.

The CDR3 DNA reads TGTGCCAGCAGGTGGACAGGGGGCGCCGGGGATGGCTACACCTTC. It is translated as CASRWTGGAGDGYTF. The chain combines TRBV2 with TRBJ1-2, with TRBD1 identical over 11 bases. Germline values: CDR1 SNHLY, CDR2 FYNNEI. The ends lost 6 bases at V and 6 bases at J; junction bases unmatched: 9. The CDR3 runs 15 residues.

There are many counts of this clonotype. This chain connects TRBV6-2 or TRBV6-3 to TRBJ2-1; 12 bases agree with TRBD2. Trimming at V came to 3 bases and at J to 5 bases, leaving 5 bases not matched to a gene. The germline V gene encodes CDR1 MNHEY and CDR2 SVGEGT. The CDR3 sequence is 16 residues long. Here the CDR3 reads CASSYPGLAGNNEQFF. The CDR3 DNA follows: TGTGCCAGCAGTTATCCCGGACTAGCGGGGAACAATGAGCAGTTCTTC.

As for this clonotype: A much more abundant neighbour one base away suggests this may be a read error. The V gene is TRBV6-5, the J gene TRBJ1-3; unclear D gene. The germline V gene encodes CDR1 MNHEY and CDR2 SVGAGI. The length of the CDR3 is 15 residues. The DNA of the CDR3 is TGTGCCAGCAGTGAAGTGCAGCACTCTGGAAACACCATGTATTTT. The encoded protein is CASSEVQHSGNTMYF.

The V gene is TRBV3-1, the J gene TRBJ2-3; tentatively, D is TRBD1 (5 bases). CDR3 length: 15 residues. V was pared by 1 base and J by 6 bases, with 14 bases between. The germline gives CDR1 LGHDT, CDR2 YNNKEL (reference sequence). The CDR3 region has the DNA TGTGCCAGCAGCCAAGCGGACACTGAAGCTGATACGCAGTATTTT. It encodes CASSQADTEADTQYF.

In its sample, this clonotype was seen a few times. This chain connects TRBV19 to TRBJ2-7, with 7 bases fitting TRBD1. V shed 9 bases, J shed 5 bases, and the junction held 7 bases outside the gene matches. Germline-derived CDR1 and CDR2 are LNHDA and SQIVND (reference sequence). CDR3 length: 12 residues. The CDR3, as DNA: TGTGCCAGCACTTCGACAGGGCACGAGCAGTACTTC. Protein sequence: CASTSTGHEQYF.

As for this clonotype: The limits of the CDR3 on the DNA are not certain, so only TCRdb's listed CDR3 is given. The rearrangement joins TRBV7-2 to TRBJ1-3. The CDR3 is made up of 14 amino acids, end residues included. Germline V gene sequence: CDR1 SGHTA, CDR2 FQGNSA. The CDR3 here is CASSASYEQYFVPF.

The table lists this clonotype with a count of one. A junction boundary mismatches the germline segment, possibly from a read error. The rearrangement links TRBV10-3 to TRBJ1-1; possible D gene TRBD1, 5 bases. CDR1 and CDR2 from the germline V gene are ENHRY and SYGVKD. The CDR3 consists of 16 residues. The CDR3 spells CASSEPEGTGYNEHFF. CDR3 nucleotide sequence: TGTGCCAGCAGTGAACCCGAGGGGACTGGTTACAATGAACATTTCTTT.

The chain uses TRBV9 and TRBJ2-3; D may be TRBD2 (7 bases). Deletions cut 4 bases from V and 3 bases from J, with 15 bases between. This CDR3 has 15 amino acids. CDR1 and CDR2 from the germline V gene are SGDLS and YYNGEE. This CDR3 is CASSLGGEWTDTQYF. The CDR3 bases are TGTGCCAGCAGCTTAGGGGGGGAATGGACAGATACGCAGTATTTT.

CDR3 sequence: CASSIGGEGTYEQYF. In DNA, the CDR3 is TGTGCCAGTAGTATTGGGGGCGAAGGGACCTACGAGCAGTACTTC. The chain employs TRBV19 and TRBJ2-7; a possible D gene is TRBD1 (6 bases). This CDR3 region has 15 residues. Germline V gene lookup returns CDR1 LNHDA and CDR2 SQIVND (reference sequence). V dropped 3 bases and J dropped 2 bases, with 14 bases sitting between them.

The chain has TRBV9 and TRBJ1-6; D perhaps matches TRBD1 (6 bases). With 2 bases removed from V and 9 bases from J, the gap between germline ends came to 12 bases. Germline V CDR1 and CDR2: SGDLS, YYNGEE. The CDR3 contains 14 residues. The chain's CDR3 is CASSVGQSGSPLHF. The CDR3 nucleotides read TGTGCCAGCAGCGTTGGACAGTCAGGTTCACCCCTCCACTTT.

This clonotype was detected ten times or more. V gene TRBV12-3 or TRBV12-4 combines with J gene TRBJ1-1, with 8 bases fitting TRBD1. The CDR3 consists of 15 residues. The V gene end was trimmed by 4 bases and the J gene end by 5 bases; junction bases not matched to a gene: 9. The CDR3 sequence is CASSSRTGTQTEAFF. CDR3 nucleotides: TGTGCCAGCAGTTCACGGACAGGGACGCAGACTGAAGCTTTCTTT.

The chain has TRBV25-1 and TRBJ1-2; maybe TRBD1 (6 bases). The CDR3 loop spans 15 amino acids. Germline V gene data show CDR1 as MGHDK and CDR2 as SYGVNS. V was shortened by 1 base and J by 4 bases, with 13 bases between the two germline ends. CDR3 DNA sequence: TGTGCCAGCAGTGAATTTACAGGGCCGGTCTATGGCTACACCTTC. This sequence encodes CASSEFTGPVYGYTF.

This clonotype was detected once. The rearrangement joins TRBV20-1 to TRBJ1-1; 10 bases are a match to TRBD1. The junction had 8 bases not matched to a gene; V was cut back by 6 bases and J by 7 bases. CDR1 and CDR2 (germline): DFQATT, SNEGSKA (reference sequence). CDR3 length: 13 amino acids. For the CDR3, the DNA is TGCAGTGCGGGAGGACAGGGGGATGGTGAAGCTTTCTTT. It translates to CSAGGQGDGEAFF.

The chain links TRBV7-8 to TRBJ2-2; no clear D gene. Per germline, CDR1 SGHVS and CDR2 FQNEAQ. The CDR3 loop spans 15 amino acids. V was trimmed by 5 bases and J by 15 bases, leaving 25 bases between them. The CDR3 nucleotides read TGTGCCAGCAGCCCGCCGCGCAATCAGCCCCGGCATTTGTTTTTT. This encodes CASSPPRNQPRHLFF.

As for this clonotype: The DNA is omitted, as the CDR3 cannot be located on it reliably, and the CDR3 follows TCRdb's listing. The chain employs TRBV7-7 and TRBJ1-1. The CDR3 length equals 15 residues, ends included. Germline V lookup: CDR1 SSHAT, CDR2 FNYEAQ (reference sequence). CDR3 amino acids: CASSLASGTEAFFFF.

The genes are TRBV9 and TRBJ1-6; tentative D call: TRBD1 (6 bases). Deletions cut 4 bases from V and 10 bases from J, with 24 bases between. This CDR3 has 17 residues. CDR1 and CDR2 from the germline V gene are SGDLS and YYNGEE. CDR3 residues: CASSTRRSGEEQSPLHF. In nucleotides, the CDR3 is TGTGCCAGCAGCACTCGACGGTCAGGGGAAGAGCAGTCACCCCTCCACTTT.

This clonotype appeared many times. The V call is TRBV2, the J call TRBJ1-2, with a tentative D call TRBD1 (5 bases). Germline-derived CDR1 and CDR2 are SNHLY and FYNNEI. The length of the CDR3 is 13 residues. Trimming left V 7 bases short and J 3 bases short, with 12 bases between. The DNA of the CDR3 is TGTGCCAGCAACGAGCGACAGTACTATGGCTACACCTTC. Amino acid sequence: CASNERQYYGYTF. The entire variable domain, with the rest obtained from reference TRBV2 and TRBJ1-2, is as follows: EPEVTQTPSHQVTQMGQEVILRCVPISNHLYFYWYRQILGQKVEFLVSFYNNEISEKSEIFDDQFSVERPDGSNFTLKIRSTKLEDSAMYFCASNERQYYGYTFGSGTRLTVV.

This clonotype was seen a few times. J is TRBJ2-7 and V is TRBV29-1; D might be TRBD1 or TRBD2, each matching 5 bases. Germline V gives CDR1 SQVTM, CDR2 ANQGSEA. The CDR3 is made up of 13 amino acids. V dropped 4 bases and J dropped 7 bases, with 17 bases sitting between them. CDR3 nucleotide sequence: TGCAGCGTTGTATCCGGGGCACGTCCGGAGCAGTACTTC. This gives the protein CSVVSGARPEQYF.